The next 20 T cell receptor beta chains were all read from a single sample in a study of T cell changes during pregnancy in multiple sclerosis. This table comes from immunoSEQ multiplex PCR, and its TCRdb copy is limited to in-frame clones, with some not included. The table includes tens of thousands of clones, 90% detected once. The sample here was CD4+ T cells from peripheral blood mononuclear cells, taken in the second trimester of pregnancy. These receptor sequences come from a female donor in good health, enrolled as a control in a pregnancy study.

The chain recombines TRBV4-3 with TRBJ1-5, with TRBD1 as a possible D gene (6 bases). This CDR3 is built from 16 residues. In germline, CDR1 is LGHNA, CDR2 YSLEER. The germline V and J ends were trimmed by 0 bases and 0 bases, with 9 bases remaining between them. As DNA, the CDR3 is TGCGCCAGCAGCCAAGATCTAGGGGGTAGCAATCAGCCCCAGCATTTT. It encodes CASSQDLGGSNQPQHF.

The chain combines TRBV5-1 with TRBJ2-3; tentatively, D is TRBD1 (6 bases). Deletions cut 7 bases from V and 4 bases from J, with 7 bases between. Per germline, CDR1 SGHRS and CDR2 YFSETQ. This CDR3 is built from 11 residues. The CDR3 sequence: CASQGSDTQYF. CDR3 DNA sequence: TGCGCCAGCCAGGGGTCAGATACGCAGTATTTT.

The chain combines TRBV19 with TRBJ2-1; no firm D call. With 5 bases removed from V and 0 bases from J, the gap between germline ends came to 11 bases. Per germline, CDR1 LNHDA and CDR2 SQIVND (reference sequence). This CDR3 is built from 15 residues. The CDR3 DNA reads TGTGCCAGTAGTGGTAGCATGACCTCCTACAATGAGCAGTTCTTC. This encodes CASSGSMTSYNEQFF.

The chain is built from TRBV19 and TRBJ1-1, with D uncertain. The ends were cut back, 7 bases at V and 2 bases at J, with 11 bases in the middle. CDR1 is LNHDA, CDR2 SQIVND, per germline (reference sequence). This CDR3 has 13 residues. The CDR3 nucleotides are TGTGCCAGTAAGGTAAGAGGTAACACTGAAGCTTTCTTT. It translates to CASKVRGNTEAFF.

This clone occurred once. The rearrangement links TRBV11-3 to TRBJ1-4, with D tentatively TRBD1 (5 bases). Per the germline V gene, CDR1 is SGHNT and CDR2 is YENEEA. The V end lost 4 bases, the J end lost 4 bases, and 10 bases lay between the germline ends. The CDR3 covers 14 residues. This CDR3 is CASSWRGFNEKLFF. The CDR3 DNA is TGTGCCAGCAGCTGGAGGGGATTTAATGAAAAACTGTTTTTT. Supplemented by reference TRBV11-3 and TRBJ1-4, the full variable domain reads EAGVVQSPRYKIIEKKQPVAFWCNPISGHNTLYWYLQNLGQGPELLIRYENEEAVDDSQLPKDRFSAERLKGVDSTLKIQPAELGDSAVYLCASSWRGFNEKLFFGSGTQLSVL.

CDR3 region: CASSLTGGDTEAFF. CDR3 in DNA: TGTGCCAGCAGCTTGACAGGGGGGGACACTGAAGCTTTCTTT. The V call is TRBV5-6, the J call TRBJ1-1; 8 bases agree with TRBD1. The length of the CDR3 is 14 residues. Germline lookup yields CDR1 SGHDT and CDR2 YYEEEE. J was trimmed by 3 bases and V by 1 base; bases with no gene match: 2.

This chain connects TRBV2 to TRBJ2-1, with 13 bases matching TRBD2. Germline CDR1 reads SNHLY; CDR2 reads FYNNEI. The trim removed 6 bases at V and 3 bases at J, leaving 8 bases unmatched. This CDR3 is built from 17 residues. The CDR3 region has the DNA TGTGCCAGCAGACACGGGACTAGCGGGACCCTCTACAATGAGCAGTTCTTC. This gives the protein CASRHGTSGTLYNEQFF.

The CDR3 coding sequence is TGTGCCAGCAGTGTGACAGGCCACAATGAGCAGTTCTTC. Amino acids: CASSVTGHNEQFF. The V gene is TRBV27, the J gene TRBJ2-1; weak D call: TRBD1 (6 bases). Trimming took 5 bases from V and 5 from J, leaving 10 bases between them. CDR3 size: 13 residues. Looked up from germline, CDR1 is MNHEY and CDR2 is SMNVEV (reference sequence).

This chain uses TRBV5-8 with TRBJ2-7; 8 positions agree with TRBD1. The CDR3 totals 15 residues. Germline V gene lookup returns CDR1 SGHTS and CDR2 YDEGEE. V lost 4 bases, J lost 6 bases, and 12 bases stayed unmatched. The CDR3: CASSGPGTGNVEQYF. The CDR3 DNA follows: TGTGCCAGCAGCGGCCCCGGGACAGGTAACGTCGAGCAGTACTTC.

A note on this clone: At one of its ends the junction is not consistent with the germline gene, which may arise from a read error. The chain carries TRBV7-7 and TRBJ1-5; possibly TRBD1 for D (5 bases). This CDR3 is 18 amino acids long. Per germline, CDR1 SSHAT and CDR2 FNYEAQ (reference sequence). The DNA for the CDR3 is TGTGCTAGCAGCTCACTTCCCCGACAGCCGTATAGCAATCAGCCCCAGCATTTT. Protein product: CASSSLPRQPYSNQPQHF.

This rearrangement joins TRBV15 to TRBJ2-3; 11 bases map to TRBD2. V was pared by 8 bases and J by 6 bases, with 7 bases of the junction left unmatched. Germline CDR1 LNHNV, CDR2 YYDKDF (reference sequence). The CDR3 has 14 amino acids. This CDR3 is CATRPSGGLDTQYF. The CDR3 DNA sequence: TGTGCCACCCGGCCTAGCGGGGGGTTGGATACGCAGTATTTT.

The chain joins TRBV5-1 to TRBJ2-1, with TRBD1 matching over 10 bases. CDR3 length: 17 residues. Trimming cost V 0 bases and J 2 bases; bases outside gene matches: 5. Germline V CDR1 and CDR2: SGHRS, YFSETQ. As DNA, the CDR3 is TGCGCCAGCAGCTTGGGGACAGGGGGATATCCCTACAATGAGCAGTTCTTC. Translation: CASSLGTGGYPYNEQFF.

This rearrangement joins TRBV5-3 to TRBJ1-2; TRBD1 matches 8 bases. TRBV5-3 is identified as an open reading frame with a role that is uncertain. CDR3 length equals 16 residues. Trimming removed 4 bases from V and 6 bases from J; junction bases left unmatched: 14. The CDR3: CARSPSVTGGDDGYTF. The CDR3 nucleotides read TGTGCCAGAAGCCCCTCCGTCACAGGGGGTGATGATGGCTACACCTTC.

The V and J genes are TRBV7-2 and TRBJ2-7, with D possibly being TRBD1 (6 bases). The CDR3 spans 15 residues. Germline CDR1 is SGHTA and CDR2 is FQGNSA. V lost 5 bases, J lost 2 bases, and 16 bases lay in between. This CDR3 reads CASSLTRDKTYEQYF. The CDR3 bases are TGTGCCAGCAGCCTAACCCGGGACAAGACCTACGAGCAGTACTTC.

The chain combines TRBV9 with TRBJ1-2; no firm D call. CDR3 size: 10 residues. Germline assignment: CDR1 SGDLS and CDR2 YYNGEE. V was shortened by 3 bases and J by 7 bases, with 4 bases between the two germline ends. CDR3 region: CASSGAGYTF. The CDR3 coding sequence is TGTGCCAGCAGCGGAGCTGGCTACACCTTC.

The CDR3 here is CASTSWQNQETQYF. In DNA, the CDR3 is TGTGCCAGCACCTCCTGGCAGAACCAAGAGACCCAGTACTTC. The V and J genes are TRBV11-3 and TRBJ2-5; D gene ambiguous. This CDR3 has 14 amino acids. CDR1 and CDR2 (germline): SGHNT, YENEEA. The ends were cut back, 7 bases at V and 0 bases at J, with 12 bases in the middle. Drawing the rest from reference TRBV11-3 and TRBJ2-5, the complete variable domain is EAGVVQSPRYKIIEKKQPVAFWCNPISGHNTLYWYLQNLGQGPELLIRYENEEAVDDSQLPKDRFSAERLKGVDSTLKIQPAELGDSAVYLCASTSWQNQETQYFGPGTRLLVL.

The J gene is TRBJ1-1, the V gene TRBV29-1; no reliable D call. Looked up from germline, CDR1 is SQVTM and CDR2 is ANQGSEA. The V end lost 7 bases, the J end lost 6 bases, and 12 bases lay between the germline ends. CDR3 length: 11 amino acids. CDR3 loop: CSAERGAEAFF. In nucleotides, the CDR3 is TGCAGCGCTGAGCGGGGTGCTGAAGCTTTCTTT.

This sequence joins TRBV29-1 and TRBJ2-3; D unresolved. The CDR3 runs 11 residues. Trimming cost V 7 bases and J 2 bases, with 7 bases left between them. Germline values: CDR1 SQVTM, CDR2 ANQGSEA. The CDR3 spells CSGTPTDTQYF. CDR3 sequence (DNA): TGCAGCGGTACACCCACAGATACGCAGTATTTT.

This clone was seen a single time. The genes are TRBV4-1 and TRBJ2-7; 12 bases map to TRBD2. Germline values: CDR1 MGHRA, CDR2 YSYEKL. Unmatched junction bases numbered 5, after V lost 1 base and J lost 10 bases. The CDR3 is 14 amino acids. The CDR3 DNA reads as TGCGCCAGCAGCCAAGTTCTAGCGGGAGGGAATCAGTACTTC. This gives the protein CASSQVLAGGNQYF.

This chain links TRBV12-5 with TRBJ1-3, with D possibly TRBD1 on 5 matching bases. The CDR3 is 18 amino acids. Trimming took 0 bases from V and 0 from J, leaving 15 bases between them. Germline V gene sequence: CDR1 LGHNT, CDR2 FRNRAP. CDR3 sequence reads: CASGLVRGTANSGNTIYF. The CDR3, as DNA: TGTGCTAGTGGTTTGGTTCGGGGGACCGCCAACTCTGGAAACACCATATATTTT.